This T cell receptor beta chain derives from a study of cytomegalovirus exposure and HLA in healthy donors. The PCR made use of 60 Vbeta and 13 Jbeta primers. Libraries were prepared by immunoSEQ multiplex PCR; TCRdb keeps only in-frame clonotypes and omits some of them. The sample includes around 120,000 clones, about 75% of them seen just once. CDR1 and CDR2 from the germline V gene are SGHAT and FQNNGV. The CDR3 sequence is 17 residues long. Germline trimming cut 2 bases from V and 4 bases from J; bases unmatched to any gene: 12. Sequencing was done on a sample of PBMCs. The chain joins TRBV11-2 to TRBJ2-7; TRBD1 matches at 9 bases. This clonotype was sampled from a man aged 55 to 70 in good health and CMV-seropositive. This CDR3 is CASSLMRIGTGKYEQYF. In DNA, the CDR3 is TGTGCCAGCAGCTTAATGCGAATCGGGACAGGGAAGTACGAGCAGTACTTC.